Reported below is one TCR beta chain. Its matching antigen is unknown. At one boundary the junction diverges from the germline segment, which might be a read error. One entry per CDR3 protein results from TCRdb running MiXCR on the reads. The sample has 600,000 to 800,000 distinct CDR3 sequences, 20% to 25% seen once; the top ten hold approximately 8.2%. This CDR3 region has 14 residues. Looked up from germline, CDR1 is SGHAT and CDR2 is FQNNGV. The data were obtained in a study of T cell repertoires in cytomegalovirus infection. Study-wide context: Both a matching HLA type and CMV infection were indicated by public TCR beta signatures. Study-wide results and limits: CMV-specific TCR beta clonotypes restricted by HLA-C were the ones dominating the ex vivo response. Cumulative public TCR beta family frequency identified CMV carriers with the relevant HLA.

The origin of this receptor is a human donor in good health (CMV status not recorded). Some clones in this sample may be carry-over from other donors' samples. This chain joins TRBV11-2 and TRBJ2-5; D may be TRBD2 (5 bases). The sequenced sample consisted of CD8+ T cells from PBMCs. Here the CDR3 DNA reads TGTGTCAGCAGCCCGTCGGGTCCGGGGGAGACCCAGTACTTC. Its protein product is CVSSPSGPGETQYF.